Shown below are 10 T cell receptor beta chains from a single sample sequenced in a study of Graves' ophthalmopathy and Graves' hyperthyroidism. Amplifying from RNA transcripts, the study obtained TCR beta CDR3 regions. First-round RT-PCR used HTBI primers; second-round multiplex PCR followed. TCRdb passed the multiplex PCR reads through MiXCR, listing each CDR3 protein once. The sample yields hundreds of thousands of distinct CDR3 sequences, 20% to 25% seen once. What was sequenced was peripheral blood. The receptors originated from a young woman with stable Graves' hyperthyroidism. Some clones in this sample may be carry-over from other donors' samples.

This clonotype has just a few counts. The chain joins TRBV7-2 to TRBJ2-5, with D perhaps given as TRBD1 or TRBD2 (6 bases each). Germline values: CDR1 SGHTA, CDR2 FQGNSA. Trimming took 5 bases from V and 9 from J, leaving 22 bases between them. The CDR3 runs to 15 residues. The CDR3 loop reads CASSQQTGALGAQYF. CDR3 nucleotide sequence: TGTGCCAGCAGCCAACAAACGGGGGCCCTCGGGGCCCAGTACTTC. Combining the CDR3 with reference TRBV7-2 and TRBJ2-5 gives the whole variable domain GAGVSQSPSNKVTEKGKDVELRCDPISGHTALYWYRQSLGQGLEFLIYFQGNSAPDKSGLPSDRFSAERTGGSVSTLTIQRTQQEDSAVYLCASSQQTGALGAQYFGPGTRLLVL.

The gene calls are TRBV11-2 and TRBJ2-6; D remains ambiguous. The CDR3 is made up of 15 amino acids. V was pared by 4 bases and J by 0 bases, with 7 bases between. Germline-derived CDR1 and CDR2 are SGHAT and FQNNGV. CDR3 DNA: TGTGCCAGCAGCTCTCTTCACTCTGGGGCCAACGTCCTGACTTTC. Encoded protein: CASSSLHSGANVLTF.

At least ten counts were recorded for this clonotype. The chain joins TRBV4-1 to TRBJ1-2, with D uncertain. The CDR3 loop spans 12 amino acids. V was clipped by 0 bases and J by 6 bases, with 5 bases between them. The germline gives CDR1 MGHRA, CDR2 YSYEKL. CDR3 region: CASSQDRHGYTF. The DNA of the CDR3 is TGCGCCAGCAGCCAAGATAGACATGGCTACACCTTC.

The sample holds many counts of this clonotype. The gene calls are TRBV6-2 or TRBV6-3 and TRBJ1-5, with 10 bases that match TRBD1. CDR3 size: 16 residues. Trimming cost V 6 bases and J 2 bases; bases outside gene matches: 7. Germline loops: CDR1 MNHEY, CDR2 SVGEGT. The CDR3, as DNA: TGTGCCAGCAGGGACCCCGGGACAGGGGGCAATCAGCCCCAGCATTTT. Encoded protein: CASRDPGTGGNQPQHF.

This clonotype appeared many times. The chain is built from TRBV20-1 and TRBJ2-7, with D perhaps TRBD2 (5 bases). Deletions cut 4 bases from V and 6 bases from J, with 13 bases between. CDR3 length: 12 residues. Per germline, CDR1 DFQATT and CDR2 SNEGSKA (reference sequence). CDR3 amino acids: CSATWLAGEQYF. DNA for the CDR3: TGCAGTGCTACATGGCTAGCAGGCGAGCAGTACTTC.

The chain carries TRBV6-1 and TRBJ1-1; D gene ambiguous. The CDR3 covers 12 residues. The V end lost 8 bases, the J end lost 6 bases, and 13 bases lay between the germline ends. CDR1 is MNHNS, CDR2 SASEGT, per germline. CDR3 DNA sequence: TGTGCCAGCTTAAATATCGCCTCTGAAGCTTTCTTT. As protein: CASLNIASEAFF.

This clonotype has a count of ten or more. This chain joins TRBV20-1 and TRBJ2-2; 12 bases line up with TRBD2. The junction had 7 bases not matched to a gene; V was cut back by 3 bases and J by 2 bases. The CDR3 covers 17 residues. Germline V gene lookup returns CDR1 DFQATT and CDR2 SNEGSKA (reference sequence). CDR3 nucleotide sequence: TGCAGTGCTAGGGGAATGACTAGCGGGGGAAACACCGGGGAGCTGTTTTTT. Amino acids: CSARGMTSGGNTGELFF.

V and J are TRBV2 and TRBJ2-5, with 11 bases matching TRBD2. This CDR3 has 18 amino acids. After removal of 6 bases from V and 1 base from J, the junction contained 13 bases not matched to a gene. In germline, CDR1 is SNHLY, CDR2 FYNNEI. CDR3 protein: CASSRGLAVPTIQETQYF. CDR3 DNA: TGTGCCAGCAGCCGGGGACTAGCGGTACCTACTATCCAAGAGACCCAGTACTTC. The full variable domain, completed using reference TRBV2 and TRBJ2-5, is EPEVTQTPSHQVTQMGQEVILRCVPISNHLYFYWYRQILGQKVEFLVSFYNNEISEKSEIFDDQFSVERPDGSNFTLKIRSTKLEDSAMYFCASSRGLAVPTIQETQYFGPGTRLLVL.

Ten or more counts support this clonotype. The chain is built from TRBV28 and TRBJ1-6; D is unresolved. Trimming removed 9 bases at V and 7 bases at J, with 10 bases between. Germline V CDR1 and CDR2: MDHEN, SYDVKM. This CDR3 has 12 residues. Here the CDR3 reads CASNNGNSPLHF. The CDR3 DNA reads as TGTGCCAGTAATAACGGGAATTCACCCCTCCACTTT.

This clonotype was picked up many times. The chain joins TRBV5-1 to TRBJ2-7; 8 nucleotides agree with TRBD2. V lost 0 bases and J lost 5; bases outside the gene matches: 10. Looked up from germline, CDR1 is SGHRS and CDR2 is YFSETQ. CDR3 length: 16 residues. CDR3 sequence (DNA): TGCGCCAGCAGCTTGGGATGGACTAGCTTGGCGCACGAGCAGTACTTC. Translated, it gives CASSLGWTSLAHEQYF.